This entry lists 16 T cell receptor beta chains sequenced from one sample in a study of blood T cell repertoires in COVID-19. TCRdb keeps only in-frame clones here, not all; method: immunoSEQ multiplex PCR. The sample lists a few hundred thousand clones, 80% to 90% occurring once. The sequenced sample consisted of peripheral blood. The source of these receptors is a woman between 65 and 79 years old with acute or convalescent COVID-19.

The genes are TRBV9 and TRBJ1-5; D perhaps matches TRBD1 (5 bases). This CDR3 comprises 15 residues. Trimming took 0 bases from V and 6 from J, leaving 13 bases between them. Germline V gene data show CDR1 as SGDLS and CDR2 as YYNGEE. The CDR3 coding sequence is TGTGCCAGCAGCGTAGGATCAGGGATACGTCAGCCCCAGCATTTT. Its translation: CASSVGSGIRQPQHF.

This chain joins TRBV5-1 and TRBJ1-3, with D possibly matching TRBD1 (6 bases). Germline CDR1 and CDR2: SGHRS and YFSETQ. The CDR3 is 16 residues long. V was clipped by 0 bases and J by 2 bases, with 12 bases between them. CDR3 loop: CASSLGGQAAGNTIYF. The CDR3 nucleotides read TGCGCCAGCAGCTTGGGGGGGCAGGCCGCTGGAAACACCATATATTTT.

The sample holds one count of this clone. The V and J genes are TRBV19 and TRBJ1-4; possible D gene TRBD1, 6 bases. The ends were cut back, 3 bases at V and 10 bases at J, with 12 bases in the middle. The germline V gene has CDR1 LNHDA and CDR2 SQIVND (reference sequence). The CDR3 extends over 13 amino acids. The CDR3 sequence is CASSITAGAKLFF. CDR3 bases: TGTGCCAGTAGTATCACAGCAGGGGCAAAACTGTTTTTT.

The chain employs TRBV6-1 and TRBJ2-1; D is uncertain. The V and J ends lost 3 bases and 8 bases respectively, with 11 bases between them. This CDR3 comprises 13 residues. The germline gives CDR1 MNHNS, CDR2 SASEGT. The CDR3, as DNA: TGTGCCAGCAGTGAGGCTAGGCGGCATGAGCAGTTCTTC. Translated, it gives CASSEARRHEQFF.

The chain carries TRBV12-3 or TRBV12-4 and TRBJ2-7, with D possibly matching TRBD1 (5 bases). The CDR3 sequence is 13 residues long. V was clipped by 5 bases and J by 5 bases, with 13 bases between them. The CDR3 DNA follows: TGTGCCAGCAGTCAGAACAGGTGGAACGAGCAGTACTTC. This codes for CASSQNRWNEQYF.

The V and J genes are TRBV6-6 and TRBJ1-1; 8 bases map to TRBD1. V was clipped by 4 bases and J by 4 bases; unmatched bases: 8. Per germline, CDR1 MNHNY and CDR2 SVGAGI (reference sequence). This CDR3 is built from 15 residues. CDR3 nucleotide sequence: TGTGCCAGCAGTTTAGGCCTTGACAGGGGCACTGAAGCTTTCTTT. This gives the protein CASSLGLDRGTEAFF.

The chain uses TRBV3-1 (or the pseudogene TRBV3-2) and TRBJ2-3, with D hard to call. CDR3 length: 14 residues. Germline assignment: CDR1 LGHDT and CDR2 YNNKEL (reference sequence). With 0 bases removed from V and 4 bases from J, the gap between germline ends came to 8 bases. The CDR3 loop reads CASSQEAQADTQYF. The CDR3 coding sequence is TGTGCCAGCAGCCAAGAAGCCCAGGCAGATACGCAGTATTTT.

V and J are TRBV2 and TRBJ1-1; maybe TRBD1 (5 bases). This CDR3 has 13 residues. Germline V gene sequence: CDR1 SNHLY, CDR2 FYNNEI. The V gene lost 7 bases and the J gene lost 1 base, with 10 bases spanning the gap. The CDR3 reads CASNIGGNTEAFF. In nucleotides, the CDR3 is TGTGCCAGCAATATCGGGGGGAACACTGAAGCTTTCTTT.

The rearrangement links TRBV4-1 to TRBJ1-1; no clear D gene. CDR1 and CDR2 (germline): MGHRA, YSYEKL. Trimming shortened V by 3 bases and J by 9 bases, and 8 bases separated the two germline ends. The CDR3 runs 11 residues. The CDR3 DNA reads TGCGCCAGCAGCCAGGAGCGTCAAGCTTTCTTT. As protein: CASSQERQAFF.

The chain has TRBV11-2 and TRBJ1-3; D is uncertain. The germline V and J ends were trimmed by 5 bases and 7 bases, with 9 bases remaining between them. Per germline, CDR1 SGHAT and CDR2 FQNNGV. The CDR3 spans 12 residues. CDR3 sequence: CASSHSRNTIYF. The CDR3 nucleotides read TGTGCCAGCAGCCACAGCCGGAACACCATATATTTT. Variable domain in full (rest from reference TRBV11-2 and TRBJ1-3): EAGVAQSPRYKIIEKRQSVAFWCNPISGHATLYWYQQILGQGPKLLIQFQNNGVVDDSQLPKDRFSAERLKGVDSTLKIQPAKLEDSAVYLCASSHSRNTIYFGEGSWLTVV.

About this clone: Other DNA sequences in this sample translate to the same CDR3. V is TRBV27 and J is TRBJ1-1; no reliable D call. The CDR3 spans 14 residues. Between the trimmed V and J ends, which lost 3 bases and 1 base, there was a span of 9 bases. Germline CDR1 MNHEY, CDR2 SMNVEV (reference sequence). The CDR3 DNA reads TGTGCCAGCAGTTTGTCCCGGGGGAACACTGAAGCTTTCTTT. Residues: CASSLSRGNTEAFF.

In this sample, this clone turned up a few times. CDR3 nucleotide sequence: TGTGCCAGCAGCCAAGCAGCGGTAGGACGCGAAGCTTTCTTT. Translated: CASSQAAVGREAFF. V usage is TRBV3-1 (or the pseudogene TRBV3-2) and J usage is TRBJ1-1, with D uncertain. V shed 1 base and J shed 8 bases, with 14 bases lying between them. The germline gives CDR1 LGHDT, CDR2 YNNKEL (reference sequence). The CDR3 length is 14 residues.

This rearrangement joins TRBV27 to TRBJ2-7; D possibly corresponds to TRBD1 (5 bases). The CDR3 contains 16 residues. The V end lost 0 bases, the J end lost 3 bases, and 15 bases lay between the germline ends. Per the germline V gene, CDR1 is MNHEY and CDR2 is SMNVEV (reference sequence). CDR3 protein: CASSLSAHRSLYEQYF. Here the CDR3 DNA reads TGTGCCAGCAGTTTATCGGCCCACAGGTCCCTCTACGAGCAGTACTTC.

Points on this clone: Within the sample, other DNA sequences also encode this same CDR3. The J gene is TRBJ2-3, the V gene TRBV10-1; 7 bases agree with TRBD2. Germline CDR1 and CDR2: WNHNN and SYGVQD (reference sequence). The CDR3 is 15 residues long. The J segment lost 3 bases and the V segment lost 3 bases, leaving 6 bases of the junction unmatched. The CDR3 nucleotides read TGCGCCAGCAGTGACGGGCAGGGAGGGACAGATACGCAGTATTTT. Its translation is CASSDGQGGTDTQYF.

The rearrangement uses TRBV19 and TRBJ2-5; the D is unclear. V lost 3 bases and J lost 4, with 9 bases in between. The length of the CDR3 is 13 residues. Per germline, CDR1 LNHDA and CDR2 SQIVND (reference sequence). CDR3 loop: CASSMESRETQYF. CDR3 DNA sequence: TGTGCCAGTAGTATGGAGAGCCGAGAGACCCAGTACTTC. Full variable domain (rest looked up from reference TRBV19 and TRBJ2-5): DGGITQSPKYLFRKEGQNVTLSCEQNLNHDAMYWYRQDPGQGLRLIYYSQIVNDFQKGDIAEGYSVSREKKESFPLTVTSAQKNPTAFYLCASSMESRETQYFGPGTRLLVL.

In this sample, this clone turned up a few times. The chain links TRBV19 to TRBJ1-5; possibly TRBD1 for D (6 bases). Germline V gene lookup returns CDR1 LNHDA and CDR2 SQIVND (reference sequence). There are 16 residues in the CDR3. V lost 7 bases and J lost 0, with 16 bases in between. The CDR3 loop reads CASTTKRTVSNQPQHF. CDR3 in DNA: TGTGCCAGTACCACTAAACGGACAGTTAGCAATCAGCCCCAGCATTTT.